Detailed here is one T cell receptor beta chain. TCRdb independently ran MiXCR on the 5' RACE reads; one entry per CDR3 protein. In the table there are hundreds of thousands of distinct CDR3 sequences, about 20% of which are singletons. This sample was taken from a study of identical twins. CDR3 length: 14 residues. Germline CDR1 reads DFQATT; CDR2 reads SNEGSKA (reference sequence). The V end lost 1 base, the J end lost 5 bases, and 14 bases lay between the germline ends. These sequences were also reported in another study, on T cells expressing NK-cell markers. That work contributes: Sorting in several experiments was restricted by an anti-gamma-delta TCR antibody to alpha-beta TCR T cells.

The receptor was isolated from a woman between 18 and 29 years old in good health. The sample comprised PBMCs. The rearrangement links TRBV20-1 to TRBJ1-1; a weak D match, TRBD1 (5 bases). The CDR3 loop reads CSARVSGEGTEAFF. The DNA of the CDR3 is TGCAGTGCTAGAGTATCCGGGGAGGGGACTGAAGCTTTCTTT.